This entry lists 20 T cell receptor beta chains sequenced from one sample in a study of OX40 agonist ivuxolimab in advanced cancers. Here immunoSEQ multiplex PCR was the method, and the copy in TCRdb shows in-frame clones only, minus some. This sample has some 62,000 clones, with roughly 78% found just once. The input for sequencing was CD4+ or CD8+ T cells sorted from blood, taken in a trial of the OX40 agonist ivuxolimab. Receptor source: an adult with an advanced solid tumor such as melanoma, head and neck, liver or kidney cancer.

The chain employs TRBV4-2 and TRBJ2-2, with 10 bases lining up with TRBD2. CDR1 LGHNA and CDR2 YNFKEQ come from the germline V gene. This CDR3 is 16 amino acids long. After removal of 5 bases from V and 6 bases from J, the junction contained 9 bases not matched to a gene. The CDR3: CASSERASGSAGELFF. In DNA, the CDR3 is TGTGCCAGCAGCGAACGAGCTAGCGGGAGTGCCGGGGAGCTGTTTTTT.

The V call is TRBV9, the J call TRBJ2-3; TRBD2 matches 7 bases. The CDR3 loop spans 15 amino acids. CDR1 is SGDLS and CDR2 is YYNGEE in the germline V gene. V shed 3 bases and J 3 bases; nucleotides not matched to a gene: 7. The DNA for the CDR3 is TGTGCCAGCAGCGCCTGGGGGGGGAAGACAGATACGCAGTATTTT. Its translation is CASSAWGGKTDTQYF.

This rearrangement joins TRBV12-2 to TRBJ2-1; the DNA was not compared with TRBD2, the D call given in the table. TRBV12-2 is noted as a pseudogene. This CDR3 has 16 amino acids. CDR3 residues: CASPYPNASSYNEQFF. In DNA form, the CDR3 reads TGTGCAAGTCCCTATCCTAATGCGAGCTCCTACAATGAGCAGTTCTTC.

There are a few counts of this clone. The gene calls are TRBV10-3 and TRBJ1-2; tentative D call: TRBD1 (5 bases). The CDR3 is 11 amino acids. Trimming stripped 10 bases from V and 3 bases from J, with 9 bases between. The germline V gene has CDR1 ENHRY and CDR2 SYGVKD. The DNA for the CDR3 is TGTGCCACGGGACGGGACTATGGCTACACCTTC. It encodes CATGRDYGYTF.

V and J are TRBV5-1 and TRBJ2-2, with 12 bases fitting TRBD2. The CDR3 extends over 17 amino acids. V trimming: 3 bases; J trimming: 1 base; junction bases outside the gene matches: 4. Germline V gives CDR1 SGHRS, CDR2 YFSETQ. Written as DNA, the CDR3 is TGCGCCAGCAGCTACAAACTAGCGGGAGGGAACACCGGGGAGCTGTTTTTT. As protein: CASSYKLAGGNTGELFF.

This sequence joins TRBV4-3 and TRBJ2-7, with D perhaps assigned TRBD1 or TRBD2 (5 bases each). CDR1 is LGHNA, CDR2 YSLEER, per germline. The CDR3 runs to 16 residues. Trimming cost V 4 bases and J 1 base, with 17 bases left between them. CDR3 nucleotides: TGCGCCAGCAGCCTCCCCACGGGACGCACTTCCTACGAGCAGTACTTC. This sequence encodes CASSLPTGRTSYEQYF.

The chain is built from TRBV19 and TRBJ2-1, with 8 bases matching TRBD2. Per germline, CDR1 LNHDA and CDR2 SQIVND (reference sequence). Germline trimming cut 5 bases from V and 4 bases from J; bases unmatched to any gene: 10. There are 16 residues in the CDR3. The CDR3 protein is CASSQDAGGVYNEQFF. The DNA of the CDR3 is TGTGCCAGTAGTCAGGATGCGGGAGGAGTTTACAATGAGCAGTTCTTC.

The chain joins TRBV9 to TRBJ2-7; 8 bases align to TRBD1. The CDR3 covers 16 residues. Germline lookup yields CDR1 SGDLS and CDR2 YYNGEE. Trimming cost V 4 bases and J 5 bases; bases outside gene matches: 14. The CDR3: CASSPRPGGDVHEQYF. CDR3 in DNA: TGTGCCAGCAGCCCTAGACCAGGGGGCGATGTCCACGAGCAGTACTTC.

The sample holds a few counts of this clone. CDR3 in amino acids: CASSPGLVEISYNEQFF. For the CDR3, the DNA is TGTGCCAGCAGCCCTGGACTAGTAGAAATCTCCTACAATGAGCAGTTCTTC. The chain carries TRBV9 and TRBJ2-1, with 7 bases lining up with TRBD2. Trimming at V came to 4 bases and at J to 0 bases, leaving 10 bases not matched to a gene. CDR1 SGDLS and CDR2 YYNGEE come from the germline V gene. The CDR3 contains 17 residues.

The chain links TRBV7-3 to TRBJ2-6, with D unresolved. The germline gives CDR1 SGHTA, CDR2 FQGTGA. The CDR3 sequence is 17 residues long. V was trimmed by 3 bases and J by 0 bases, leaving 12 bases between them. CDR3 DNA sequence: TGTGCCAGCAGCTTCTCAACACAGAGCTCTGGGGCCAACGTCCTGACTTTC. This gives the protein CASSFSTQSSGANVLTF.

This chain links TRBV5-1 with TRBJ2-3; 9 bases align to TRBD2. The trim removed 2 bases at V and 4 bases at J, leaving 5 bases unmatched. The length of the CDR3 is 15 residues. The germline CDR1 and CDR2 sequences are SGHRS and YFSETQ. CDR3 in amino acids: CASSFRGGASDTQYF. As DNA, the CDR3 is TGCGCCAGCAGCTTCCGCGGGGGGGCTTCAGATACGCAGTATTTT. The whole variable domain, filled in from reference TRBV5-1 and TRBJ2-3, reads KAGVTQTPRYLIKTRGQQVTLSCSPISGHRSVSWYQQTPGQGLQFLFEYFSETQRNKGNFPGRFSGRQFSNSRSEMNVSTLELGDSALYLCASSFRGGASDTQYFGPGTRLTVL.

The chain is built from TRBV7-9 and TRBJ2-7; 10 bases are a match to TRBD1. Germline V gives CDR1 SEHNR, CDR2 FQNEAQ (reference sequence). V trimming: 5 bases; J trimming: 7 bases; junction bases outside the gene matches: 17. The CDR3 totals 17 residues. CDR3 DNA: TGTGCCAGCAGCGGAGGGACAGGGGAGACCTCCGGTTGGGAGCAGTACTTC. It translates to CASSGGTGETSGWEQYF.

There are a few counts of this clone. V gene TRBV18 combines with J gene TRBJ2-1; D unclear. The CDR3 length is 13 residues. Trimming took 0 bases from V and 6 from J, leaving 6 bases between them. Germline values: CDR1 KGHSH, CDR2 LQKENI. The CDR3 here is CASSPPLGNEQFF. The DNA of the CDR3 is TGTGCCAGCTCACCACCTTTGGGCAATGAGCAGTTCTTC.

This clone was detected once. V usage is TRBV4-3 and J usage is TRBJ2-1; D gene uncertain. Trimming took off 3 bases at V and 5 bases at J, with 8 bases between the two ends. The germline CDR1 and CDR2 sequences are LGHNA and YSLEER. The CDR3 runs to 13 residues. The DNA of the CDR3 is TGCGCCAGCAGCCAGCTTCGCAACAATGAGCAGTTCTTC. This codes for CASSQLRNNEQFF.

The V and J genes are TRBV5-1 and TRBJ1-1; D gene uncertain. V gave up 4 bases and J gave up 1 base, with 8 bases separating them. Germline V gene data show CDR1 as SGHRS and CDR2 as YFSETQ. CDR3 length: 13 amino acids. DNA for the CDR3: TGCGCCAGCAGCCACAGCAGGAACACTGAAGCTTTCTTT. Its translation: CASSHSRNTEAFF.

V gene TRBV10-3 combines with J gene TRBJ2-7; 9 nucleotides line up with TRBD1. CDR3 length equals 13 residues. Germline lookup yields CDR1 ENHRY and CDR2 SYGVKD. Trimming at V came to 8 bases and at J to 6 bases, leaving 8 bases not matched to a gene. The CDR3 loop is CAIGTGSAAEQYF. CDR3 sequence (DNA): TGTGCCATCGGGACAGGGAGCGCCGCCGAGCAGTACTTC.

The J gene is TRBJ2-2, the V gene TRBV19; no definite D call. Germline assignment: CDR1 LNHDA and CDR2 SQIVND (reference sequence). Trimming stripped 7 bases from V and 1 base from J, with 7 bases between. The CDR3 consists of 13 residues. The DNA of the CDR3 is TGTGCCAGTATCCGCGAGAACACCGGGGAGCTGTTTTTT. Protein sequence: CASIRENTGELFF.

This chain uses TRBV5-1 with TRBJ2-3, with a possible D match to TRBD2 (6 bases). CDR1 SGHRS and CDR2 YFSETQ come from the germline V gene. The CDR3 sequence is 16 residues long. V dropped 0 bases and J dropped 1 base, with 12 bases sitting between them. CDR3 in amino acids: CASSLEIGGGTDTQYF. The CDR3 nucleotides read TGCGCCAGCAGCTTGGAAATTGGCGGGGGCACAGATACGCAGTATTTT.

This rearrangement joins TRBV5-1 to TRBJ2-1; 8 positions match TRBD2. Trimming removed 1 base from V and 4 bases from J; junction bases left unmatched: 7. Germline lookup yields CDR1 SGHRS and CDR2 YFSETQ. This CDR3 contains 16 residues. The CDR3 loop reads CASSLLAGGGYNEQFF. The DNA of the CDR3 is TGCGCCAGCAGCTTGTTGGCGGGGGGCGGGTACAATGAGCAGTTCTTC.

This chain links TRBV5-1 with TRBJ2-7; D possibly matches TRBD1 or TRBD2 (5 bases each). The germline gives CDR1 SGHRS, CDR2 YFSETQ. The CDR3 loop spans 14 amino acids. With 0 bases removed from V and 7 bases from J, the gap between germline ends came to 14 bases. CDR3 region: CASSLGDVAREQYF. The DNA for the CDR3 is TGCGCCAGCAGCTTGGGGGACGTAGCGAGGGAGCAGTACTTC.